This T cell receptor beta chain was recovered during a study of cytomegalovirus exposure and HLA in healthy donors. Study as a whole: The Caucasian-associated ancestry cluster contained 65% to 85% of the approximately 430 genotyped donors. General study findings and limits: Among TCR beta chains, those listed as cytomegalovirus-associated numbered some 170.

In germline, CDR1 is MGHDK, CDR2 SYGVNS. Unmatched junction bases numbered 6, after V lost 4 bases and J lost 4 bases. The CDR3 is 15 residues long. The PCR made use of 60 Vbeta and 13 Jbeta primers. Sequencing used immunoSEQ multiplex PCR; TCRdb keeps in-frame clones, though not all of them. Of 95,000 to 150,000 clones listed, around 68% are singletons. On this clone itself: Its specificity is unknown.

Sequencing used PBMCs. This chain links TRBV25-1 with TRBJ1-5, with TRBD1 matching 8 bases. The receptor comes from a man between 40 and 49 years old in good health and CMV-seropositive. The CDR3 sequence is CASSGRGQVNQPQHF. DNA for the CDR3: TGTGCCAGCAGTGGGAGGGGACAGGTAAATCAGCCCCAGCATTTT.